What follows are 32 T cell receptor beta chains derived from one specimen sequenced in a study of beta chain features in type 1 diabetes. Reverse transcribing all isolated RNA meant expressed TCRB transcripts were sequenced. Here immunoSEQ multiplex PCR was the method, and the copy in TCRdb shows in-frame clones only, minus some. The sample carries under 400,000 clones, 10% to 15% recorded once. The sequencing input was naive CD4+ T cells from blood. Receptor source: a man younger than 35 in good health.

The gene calls are TRBV7-2 and TRBJ2-5; 10 bases are a match to TRBD2. Germline V lookup: CDR1 SGHTA, CDR2 FQGNSA. The V and J ends lost 5 bases and 3 bases, in that order; junction bases with no gene match: 6. This CDR3 region has 15 residues. CDR3 sequence (DNA): TGTGCCAGCAGCCCGAGGACTAGCGGTGAAGAGACCCAGTACTTC. Its translation is CASSPRTSGEETQYF.

This sequence joins TRBV4-3 and TRBJ2-1; tentative D call: TRBD2 (5 bases). This CDR3 is built from 18 residues. Germline V gene data show CDR1 as LGHNA and CDR2 as YSLEER. Trimming took 0 bases from V and 3 from J, leaving 18 bases between them. CDR3 sequence (DNA): TGCGCCAGCAGCCAAGATCCATGGGAGTCGATGGTCTACAATGAGCAGTTCTTC. Its translation is CASSQDPWESMVYNEQFF.

This chain links TRBV7-9 with TRBJ2-4, with D possibly TRBD2 on 7 matching bases. Germline loops: CDR1 SEHNR, CDR2 FQNEAQ (reference sequence). Trimming pared 7 bases from V and 3 bases from J, leaving 16 bases between. The CDR3 has 15 residues. CDR3 residues: CASNIGGADKNIQYF. CDR3 DNA: TGTGCCAGCAACATTGGGGGGGCTGACAAAAACATTCAGTACTTC.

In this sample, this clone turned up a few times. The J gene is TRBJ2-3, the V gene TRBV11-2; possibly TRBD1 for D (6 bases). V lost 3 bases and J 4 bases, leaving 8 bases between the germline ends. The CDR3 runs 13 residues. Germline CDR1 SGHAT, CDR2 FQNNGV. The CDR3 is CASSFRGADTQYF. CDR3 in DNA: TGTGCCAGCAGCTTCAGGGGAGCAGATACGCAGTATTTT.

This chain connects TRBV28 to TRBJ1-5; D possibly corresponds to TRBD1 (6 bases). The V end was cut by 8 bases, the J end by 1 base, with 27 bases between. CDR1 and CDR2 from the germline V gene are MDHEN and SYDVKM. This CDR3 is 19 amino acids long. CDR3 region: CASRKSGGRTPRSNQPQHF. CDR3 nucleotide sequence: TGTGCCAGCCGAAAGTCCGGGGGGCGTACTCCGCGGAGCAATCAGCCCCAGCATTTT.

There are a few counts of this clone. The chain carries TRBV5-1 and TRBJ2-1, with 14 bases aligning to TRBD2. The J segment lost 10 bases and the V segment lost 4 bases, leaving 7 bases of the junction unmatched. CDR3 length equals 15 residues. Germline CDR1 SGHRS, CDR2 YFSETQ. As DNA, the CDR3 is TGCGCCAGCAGCCGACTAGCGGGGGGGCCGACGGAGCAGTTCTTC. As protein: CASSRLAGGPTEQFF.

The chain has TRBV30 and TRBJ2-5, with 7 bases fitting TRBD1. Matching the DNA end better, TRBJ2-7 makes the J call doubtful. Germline CDR1 and CDR2: GTSNPN and SVGIG (reference sequence). The CDR3 sequence is 14 residues long. The CDR3 spells CALSANRGLYEQYF. CDR3 DNA sequence: TGTGCCCTCTCTGCCAACAGGGGCCTCTACGAGCAGTACTTC.

This clone was seen more than once but under ten times. The J gene is TRBJ2-5, the V gene TRBV6-6, with unresolved D. Germline-derived CDR1 and CDR2 are MNHNY and SVGAGI (reference sequence). V was shortened by 2 bases and J by 0 bases, with 7 bases between the two germline ends. This CDR3 is built from 14 residues. This CDR3 reads CASSYGQYQETQYF. The CDR3 coding sequence is TGTGCCAGCAGTTACGGCCAGTACCAAGAGACCCAGTACTTC.

Here the CDR3 reads CASSPPGQMNTEAFF. The CDR3 nucleotides read TGTGCCAGCTCACCACCGGGCCAGATGAACACTGAAGCTTTCTTT. V and J are TRBV18 and TRBJ1-1; D is undetermined. With 0 bases removed from V and 0 bases from J, the gap between germline ends came to 8 bases. CDR1 and CDR2 from the germline V gene are KGHSH and LQKENI. The CDR3 totals 15 residues.

The chain recombines TRBV18 with TRBJ1-3; D is ambiguous. Between the trimmed V and J ends, which lost 4 bases and 0 bases, there was a span of 4 bases. The germline gives CDR1 KGHSH, CDR2 LQKENI. The CDR3 consists of 13 residues. The DNA for the CDR3 is TGTGCCAGCTCACAGAGCTCTGGAAACACCATATATTTT. Protein product: CASSQSSGNTIYF.

The sample holds a few counts of this clone. The chain combines TRBV27 with TRBJ1-2; D gene ambiguous. This CDR3 is built from 13 residues. Trimming took off 5 bases at V and 1 base at J, with 8 bases between the two ends. Per the germline V gene, CDR1 is MNHEY and CDR2 is SMNVEV (reference sequence). The CDR3 DNA follows: TGTGCCAGCAGTCCCACATTTAACTATGGCTACACCTTC. Translating it yields CASSPTFNYGYTF.

This clone came up a few times. V usage is TRBV7-3 and J usage is TRBJ2-3; D is perhaps TRBD1 (5 bases). The germline V and J ends were trimmed by 2 bases and 2 bases, with 17 bases remaining between them. The CDR3 is 17 amino acids. CDR1 and CDR2 (germline): SGHTA, FQGTGA. DNA for the CDR3: TGTGCCAGCAGCTTAGGCAAGTTAGACAGTGACACAGATACGCAGTATTTT. Protein sequence: CASSLGKLDSDTDTQYF. The variable domain in full, completed from reference TRBV7-3 and TRBJ2-3, reads GAGVSQTPSNKVTEKGKYVELRCDPISGHTALYWYRQSLGQGPEFLIYFQGTGAADDSGLPNDRFFAVRPEGSVSTLKIQRTERGDSAVYLCASSLGKLDSDTDTQYFGPGTRLTVL.

This clone was observed a few times. V and J are TRBV18 and TRBJ1-1; D is uncertain. Trimming took 0 bases from V and 4 from J, leaving 9 bases between them. This CDR3 region has 14 residues. Germline V gene data show CDR1 as KGHSH and CDR2 as LQKENI. In DNA form, the CDR3 reads TGTGCCAGCTCACCACCGGACGGGGTCACTGAAGCTTTCTTT. Its protein is CASSPPDGVTEAFF.

The chain combines TRBV18 with TRBJ2-3; the D gene is possibly TRBD2 (5 bases). The germline V gene has CDR1 KGHSH and CDR2 LQKENI. Trimming removed 2 bases at V and 6 bases at J, with 18 bases between. The CDR3 is made up of 16 amino acids. In DNA form, the CDR3 reads TGTGCCAGCTCACCAAATACTAGATCGGGATTTGATACGCAGTATTTT. Protein sequence: CASSPNTRSGFDTQYF.

This clone was observed a few times. The J gene is TRBJ2-1, the V gene TRBV7-2; 10 positions agree with TRBD1. The J segment lost 1 base and the V segment lost 3 bases, leaving 6 bases of the junction unmatched. Germline CDR1 SGHTA, CDR2 FQGNSA. The CDR3 runs to 17 residues. The CDR3, as DNA: TGTGCCAGCAGCTTCCCACGGGACAGGGGATCCTACAATGAGCAGTTCTTC. Its translation: CASSFPRDRGSYNEQFF.

V and J are TRBV5-1 and TRBJ1-1; 11 bases match TRBD1. The CDR3 length is 15 residues. Trimming took 3 bases from V and 5 from J; bases not matched to a gene: 6. The germline CDR1 and CDR2 sequences are SGHRS and YFSETQ. The CDR3 reads CASSSGQGAGTEAFF. The CDR3 coding sequence is TGCGCCAGCAGCTCCGGACAGGGGGCTGGAACTGAAGCTTTCTTT.

This rearrangement joins TRBV6-6 to TRBJ1-5, with no clear D. This CDR3 is built from 12 residues. Trimming shortened V by 5 bases and J by 7 bases, and 9 bases separated the two germline ends. Germline V gene lookup returns CDR1 MNHNY and CDR2 SVGAGI (reference sequence). CDR3 sequence reads: CASSRRGQPQHF. CDR3 DNA sequence: TGTGCCAGCAGTCGCCGGGGACAGCCCCAGCATTTT.

V gene TRBV10-3 combines with J gene TRBJ1-4; 9 bases align to TRBD1. There are 14 residues in the CDR3. V was clipped by 5 bases and J by 7 bases; unmatched bases: 5. Looked up from germline, CDR1 is ENHRY and CDR2 is SYGVKD. The CDR3: CAISSGTGPEKLFF. CDR3 DNA sequence: TGTGCCATCAGTTCCGGGACAGGGCCTGAAAAACTGTTTTTT.

In this sample, this clone turned up a few times. The CDR3 region has the DNA TGCGCCAGCAGCTCGTTCCGTGGGACAGGGAGGAACACTGAAGCTTTCTTT. This codes for CASSSFRGTGRNTEAFF. The V gene is TRBV5-1, the J gene TRBJ1-1; TRBD1 matches at 9 bases. V lost 3 bases to trimming and J lost 1 base; unmatched junction nucleotides: 10. Germline V lookup: CDR1 SGHRS, CDR2 YFSETQ. CDR3 size: 17 residues.

The chain uses TRBV4-2 and TRBJ2-2; 15 bases agree with TRBD2. The germline CDR1 and CDR2 sequences are LGHNA and YNFKEQ. Losses at the gene ends were 4 bases for V and 5 bases for J; bases not matched to a gene: 5. The CDR3 length is 17 residues. The CDR3 sequence is CASSPGLAGGPTGELFF. Written as DNA, the CDR3 is TGTGCCAGCAGCCCCGGACTAGCGGGGGGGCCTACCGGGGAGCTGTTTTTT.

The chain has TRBV6-1 and TRBJ1-5, with D possibly being TRBD1 (6 bases). Germline V gene sequence: CDR1 MNHNS, CDR2 SASEGT. The CDR3 has 13 residues. The ends were cut back, 6 bases at V and 6 bases at J, with 12 bases in the middle. CDR3 coding DNA: TGTGCCAGCAGCATCCCGGACAGTCAGCCCCAGCATTTT. It yields the protein CASSIPDSQPQHF.

The genes are TRBV5-4 and TRBJ2-5; 9 bases are a match to TRBD2. V lost 5 bases and J lost 4; bases outside the gene matches: 15. Germline loops: CDR1 SGHNT, CDR2 YYREEE (reference sequence). This CDR3 comprises 17 residues. The CDR3 DNA reads as TGTGCCAGCAGGATGACTCTCGGTAGCGGGAGTAGAGAGACCCAGTACTTC. Its translation: CASRMTLGSGSRETQYF. The full variable domain, its missing parts supplied by reference TRBV5-4 and TRBJ2-5, is ETGVTQSPTHLIKTRGQQVTLRCSSQSGHNTVSWYQQALGQGPQFIFQYYREEENGRGNFPPRFSGLQFPNYSSELNVNALELDDSALYLCASRMTLGSGSRETQYFGPGTRLLVL.

This clone was observed a few times. The rearrangement joins TRBV7-9 to TRBJ2-1, with 7 nucleotides matching TRBD2. The CDR3 extends over 15 amino acids. Germline CDR1 SEHNR, CDR2 FQNEAQ (reference sequence). Unmatched junction bases numbered 2, after V lost 1 base and J lost 2 bases. The CDR3 nucleotides read TGTGCCAGCAGCTTAGGAGGGACTACCTACAATGAGCAGTTCTTC. It is translated as CASSLGGTTYNEQFF.

The chain couples TRBV5-4 to TRBJ2-5; D perhaps matches TRBD2 (5 bases). V shed 4 bases and J shed 4 bases, with 17 bases lying between them. Germline assignment: CDR1 SGHNT and CDR2 YYREEE (reference sequence). The CDR3 loop spans 15 amino acids. CDR3 region: CASSLDTSLSETQYF. The CDR3 bases are TGTGCCAGCAGCCTAGATACTAGTTTATCAGAGACCCAGTACTTC.

This clone occurred a few times. V usage is TRBV19 and J usage is TRBJ2-2, with a possible D match to TRBD2 (5 bases). Germline V gene sequence: CDR1 LNHDA, CDR2 SQIVND (reference sequence). CDR3 size: 14 residues. Trimming took off 7 bases at V and 4 bases at J, with 13 bases between the two ends. The CDR3 reads CASTERTRTGELFF. The CDR3, as DNA: TGTGCCAGTACTGAGCGGACCCGCACCGGGGAGCTGTTTTTT.

Here the CDR3 reads CASSLVGQGATGELFF. Here the CDR3 DNA reads TGCGCCAGCAGCTTGGTGGGACAGGGGGCGACCGGGGAGCTGTTTTTT. V and J are TRBV5-1 and TRBJ2-2; 12 nucleotides line up with TRBD1. The CDR3 length is 16 residues. V gave up 0 bases and J gave up 5 bases; unmatched junction bases: 2. Germline CDR1 is SGHRS and CDR2 is YFSETQ.

This clone was counted only a few times. V and J are TRBV9 and TRBJ2-7, with D uncertain. V lost 3 bases, J lost 1 base, and 14 bases lay in between. Germline CDR1 is SGDLS and CDR2 is YYNGEE. This CDR3 is 15 amino acids long. CDR3 nucleotide sequence: TGTGCCAGCAGCGCCACTCTGGAGACTTCCTACGAGCAGTACTTC. As protein: CASSATLETSYEQYF. Variable domain in full (rest from reference TRBV9 and TRBJ2-7): DSGVTQTPKHLITATGQRVTLRCSPRSGDLSVYWYQQSLDQGLQFLIQYYNGEERAKGNILERFSAQQFPDLHSELNLSSLELGDSALYFCASSATLETSYEQYFGPGTRLTVT.

V usage is TRBV9 and J usage is TRBJ2-3, with 13 nucleotides matching TRBD2. CDR1 is SGDLS and CDR2 is YYNGEE in the germline V gene. Trimming removed 4 bases from V and 6 bases from J; junction bases left unmatched: 17. CDR3 size: 19 residues. The CDR3, as DNA: TGTGCCAGCAGCCCCATGATTGGGACTAGCGGGGCCCAGGTGGATACGCAGTATTTT. It codes for CASSPMIGTSGAQVDTQYF. The full variable domain, rest sourced from reference TRBV9 and TRBJ2-3, is DSGVTQTPKHLITATGQRVTLRCSPRSGDLSVYWYQQSLDQGLQFLIQYYNGEERAKGNILERFSAQQFPDLHSELNLSSLELGDSALYFCASSPMIGTSGAQVDTQYFGPGTRLTVL.

This chain uses TRBV5-1 with TRBJ2-3; a weak D match, TRBD2 (6 bases). Germline loops: CDR1 SGHRS, CDR2 YFSETQ. This CDR3 has 15 amino acids. V dropped 4 bases and J dropped 2 bases, with 14 bases sitting between them. The CDR3 here is CASSHSRDFTDTQYF. The CDR3, as DNA: TGCGCCAGCAGCCACTCCCGGGACTTCACAGATACGCAGTATTTT. Full variable domain (rest looked up from reference TRBV5-1 and TRBJ2-3): KAGVTQTPRYLIKTRGQQVTLSCSPISGHRSVSWYQQTPGQGLQFLFEYFSETQRNKGNFPGRFSGRQFSNSRSEMNVSTLELGDSALYLCASSHSRDFTDTQYFGPGTRLTVL.

This clone was seen more than once but under ten times. The chain recombines TRBV7-2 with TRBJ2-5; 9 positions agree with TRBD2. CDR3 length: 16 amino acids. V was pared by 5 bases and J by 0 bases, with 7 bases of the junction left unmatched. CDR1 and CDR2 (germline): SGHTA, FQGNSA. The CDR3 nucleotides read TGTGCCAGCAGCCCCCGACTAGCGGTATACCAAGAGACCCAGTACTTC. Amino acids: CASSPRLAVYQETQYF.

This clone was detected a few times. This sequence joins TRBV7-6 and TRBJ2-1, with TRBD1 identical over 10 bases. V dropped 4 bases and J dropped 8; count of bases not matched to a gene: 11. Germline lookup yields CDR1 SGHVS and CDR2 FNYEAQ. This CDR3 region has 16 residues. The CDR3 loop reads CASSSLTGGASDEQFF. The CDR3 DNA reads TGTGCCAGCAGCTCGTTGACAGGGGGCGCTTCCGATGAGCAGTTCTTC.

This clone was recorded many times. This chain uses TRBV29-1 with TRBJ2-7; D perhaps matches TRBD2 (6 bases). Germline lookup yields CDR1 SQVTM and CDR2 ANQGSEA. V was pared by 2 bases and J by 5 bases, with 7 bases between. This CDR3 has 11 residues. The DNA of the CDR3 is TGCAGCGTTGAACGGGGGAACGAGCAGTACTTC. This sequence encodes CSVERGNEQYF.